This is a list of T cell receptor beta chains from one sample in a study of graft-versus-host responses after intestinal transplantation. These TCRs' antigens remain unknown. This table comes from immunoSEQ multiplex PCR, and its TCRdb copy is limited to in-frame clones, with some not included. The sample yields about 70,000 clones, less than 95% seen once. The sample in question was unstimulated CD8+ T cells sorted from spleen or lymph node cells, obtained before intestinal transplant. The receptors were sampled from a human donor who received an intestinal transplant. CDR3s leave out the opening cysteine and the closing phenylalanine or tryptophan. The order of the fields is V gene, J gene, CDR3 protein.

TRBV7-3	TRBJ2-2	ASSFYGLGGTGELF
TRBV6-5	TRBJ2-7	ASSTGNPYEQY
TRBV27	TRBJ1-5	ASSPRDRLDQPQH
TRBV2	TRBJ2-2	ASSPTGGYTGELF
TRBV25-1	TRBJ2-1	ASSDRNYNEQF
TRBV5-3	TRBJ2-7	ARSRSTGRGAYEQY
TRBV5-6	TRBJ1-5	ASSLADQPQH
TRBV9	TRBJ2-1	ASSPWGDSSYNEQF
TRBV7-9	TRBJ1-2	ASSFSRDYT
TRBV29-1	TRBJ1-1	SGRTGSTEAF
TRBV9	TRBJ2-1	ASGAGISYNEQF
TRBV25-1	TRBJ2-7	ASRPAAGGMAYEQY
TRBV29-1	TRBJ1-2	SVGGQGALGYT
TRBV7-9	TRBJ2-7	ASNQGFPYEQY
TRBV15	TRBJ1-2	ATSRDRTGNNYGYT
TRBV10-2	TRBJ1-2	ASSEDRPGWYGYT
TRBV5-6	TRBJ2-5	ASGQGYQETQY
TRBV28	TRBJ2-7	ASSSEERVQY
TRBV15	TRBJ1-2	ATSSPSGTGTAGYT
TRBV7-9	TRBJ1-5	ASSPPGFNQPQH
TRBV10-3	TRBJ2-7	AINDQTGGPYEQY
TRBV7-7	TRBJ2-1	ASSLFSGGHNEQF
TRBV11-2	TRBJ2-1	ASSLGTTEQF
TRBV2	TRBJ2-7	ASSGPQGSYEQY
TRBV29-1	TRBJ1-2	SARNGAMNYGYT
TRBV18	TRBJ2-2	ASSPGTDTGELF
TRBV9	TRBJ1-1	ASTPRQGVNTEAF
TRBV7-8	TRBJ1-5	ASSLAGGQGIDQPQH
TRBV4-1	TRBJ2-7	ASSPLEGPYYEQY
TRBV7-3	TRBJ2-3	ASSSWNITGTSGGEGTDTQY
TRBV13	TRBJ2-7	ASRRTGDEQY
TRBV9	TRBJ1-1	ASSFEAGPGDTEAF
TRBV5-6	TRBJ1-2	ASSWAGAVYGYT
TRBV25-1	TRBJ1-1	ASIQGPSEAF
TRBV7-8	TRBJ2-1	ASSLAGLAGGIEQF
TRBV15	TRBJ2-4	ATREGEGTKNIQY
TRBV7-9	TRBJ2-7	ASSRGGVYEQY
TRBV9	TRBJ1-5	ASSGGRTVEPQH
TRBV19	TRBJ2-5	ASRAGGLETQY
TRBV5-6	TRBJ2-3	ASSQLAGGLDTQY
TRBV27	TRBJ1-1	ASSFGAAEAF
TRBV27	TRBJ1-6	ASSHRSSYNSPLH
TRBV13	TRBJ2-7	ASSGYRGINEQY
TRBV10-2	TRBJ1-5	ASSEFVRGTGNQPQH
TRBV4-1	TRBJ1-2	ASRGTGGAGTYGYT
TRBV27	TRBJ1-6	ASSQPPGESSPLH
TRBV9	TRBJ1-6	ASSPPGQGADNSPLH
TRBV29-1	TRBJ2-7	SVEGGSQTYEQY
TRBV11-2	TRBJ1-2	ASSIGQGYGYT